What follows describes a single T cell receptor beta chain. The method was immunoSEQ multiplex PCR; TCRdb's version includes in-frame clones alone and lacks a portion of them. The sample lists fewer than 250,000 clones, about nine tenths seen once, with about 0.8% in the top ten. This entry belongs to a study of blood T cell repertoires in COVID-19. Trimming stripped 5 bases from V and 6 bases from J, with 10 bases between. This CDR3 contains 12 residues. CDR1 and CDR2 (germline): SGHAT, FQNNGV. This receptor was taken from a man aged 25 to 40 with COVID-19, enrolled during active disease. Sequencing was performed on peripheral blood. V is TRBV11-2 and J is TRBJ1-1, with D unclear. CDR3 protein: CASSAIRPEAFF. The CDR3 DNA is TGTGCCAGCAGCGCCATCAGGCCTGAAGCTTTCTTT.